These 8 T cell receptor beta chains came from one sample sequenced in a study of CXCR3-negative and CXCR3-positive naive CD8 T cells. UMI-tagged TRB cDNA libraries were built via 5' RACE. TCRdb reprocessed the 5' RACE reads and keeps a single row for each CDR3 protein, giving no DNA. This sample carries about 2,700 distinct CDR3 sequences, with 2.2% going to the ten biggest clones. These receptors have no known antigen. Findings and limits, study-wide: Greater hydrophobicity was found in TRB CDR3s of CXCR3-positive naive cells than of CXCR3-negative naive cells.

Sequenced input: naive CXCR3+ CD8+ T cells from blood. Documented subset: CD45RO-CCR7+CD27+CD95- naive CD8+ T cells expressing CXCR3 (TNR3+). The source is a human donor in good health. Some clones in this sample may be carry-over from other donors' samples.

V is TRBV7-2 and J is TRBJ2-2. Germline V gene data show CDR1 as SGHTA and CDR2 as FQGNSA. The CDR3 loop spans 13 amino acids. The CDR3 sequence is CASSSSIAGEKFF.

The J gene is TRBJ2-5, the V gene TRBV29-1. Germline V CDR1 and CDR2: SQVTM, ANQGSEA. The length of the CDR3 is 13 residues. The CDR3 loop reads CSVEGMSEETQYF. Full variable domain (remainder filled in from reference TRBV29-1 and TRBJ2-5): SAVISQKPSRDICQRGTSLTIQCQVDSQVTMMFWYRQQPGQSLTLIATANQGSEATYESGFVIDKFPISRPNLTFSTLTVSNMSPEDSSIYLCSVEGMSEETQYFGPGTRLLVL.

By frequency, this clonotype is medium-sized. The V gene is TRBV29-1, the J gene TRBJ2-1; there is no DNA to check the TCRdb D call of TRBD2. This CDR3 is built from 13 residues. CDR1 SQVTM and CDR2 ANQGSEA come from the germline V gene. The CDR3 reads CSVDLGLAGAKLF.

This clonotype is deemed medium-sized by its frequency. V is TRBV12-3 or TRBV12-4 and J is TRBJ1-1; the TCRdb call, TRBD1, lacks DNA for checking. This CDR3 is built from 12 residues. The CDR3 sequence: CASSPGHLEAFF.

By frequency, this clonotype is medium-sized. V is TRBV29-1 and J is TRBJ2-4. Per germline, CDR1 SQVTM and CDR2 ANQGSEA. There are 11 residues in the CDR3. CDR3 in amino acids: CSVWAQNIQYF.

This clonotype is identified as medium-sized from frequency. V gene TRBV29-1 combines with J gene TRBJ1-2; TCRdb's assignment of TRBD1 cannot be checked, as there is no DNA. CDR1 is SQVTM, CDR2 ANQGSEA, per germline. The CDR3 loop spans 12 amino acids. CDR3 amino acids: CSVPRELEGYTF. Based on the CDR3 plus reference TRBV29-1 and TRBJ1-2, the full variable domain is SAVISQKPSRDICQRGTSLTIQCQVDSQVTMMFWYRQQPGQSLTLIATANQGSEATYESGFVIDKFPISRPNLTFSTLTVSNMSPEDSSIYLCSVPRELEGYTFGSGTRLTVV.

The V call is TRBV6-5, the J call TRBJ1-5. CDR3 length equals 15 residues. The germline V gene encodes CDR1 MNHEY and CDR2 SVGAGI. CDR3 sequence reads: CASRISDSAGQPQHF.

This clonotype is deemed medium-sized by its frequency. The chain employs TRBV7-8 and TRBJ1-2; TCRdb's D call of TRBD1 is untestable without DNA. Germline CDR1 reads SGHVS; CDR2 reads FQNEAQ. The CDR3 sequence is 14 residues long. CDR3 loop: CASSLYRGDYGYTF.